The 30 T cell receptor beta chains below all came from one sample that was sequenced in a study of control samples from healthy donors and cancer patients. The protocol was immunoSEQ multiplex PCR, while the TCRdb copy is restricted to in-frame clones and leaves out a portion. The data show tens of thousands of clones, over 65% seen once. The sample consisted of blood. These receptors were taken from a man in his fifties in good health.

This clone was seen ten or more times. CDR3 in amino acids: CASSWQNNQPQHF. The CDR3 bases are TGTGCCAGCAGTTGGCAGAACAATCAGCCCCAGCATTTT. The J gene is TRBJ1-5, the V gene TRBV27, with D unresolved. This CDR3 spans 13 amino acids. Germline loops: CDR1 MNHEY, CDR2 SMNVEV (reference sequence). V was shortened by 4 bases and J by 3 bases, with 7 bases between the two germline ends.

This chain links TRBV14 with TRBJ2-3; D remains unclear. The CDR3 covers 20 residues. Germline values: CDR1 SGHDN, CDR2 FVKESK. The V end was cut by 1 base, the J end by 2 bases, with 25 bases between. For the CDR3, the DNA is TGTGCCAGCAGCCAAGCTTTTTGGCACCGGAGTGTGCCTAACACAGATACGCAGTATTTT. This encodes CASSQAFWHRSVPNTDTQYF.

The chain recombines TRBV19 with TRBJ1-3; 10 nucleotides line up with TRBD1. This CDR3 has 16 residues. In germline, CDR1 is LNHDA, CDR2 SQIVND (reference sequence). The J segment lost 4 bases and the V segment lost 8 bases, leaving 11 bases of the junction unmatched. Here the CDR3 DNA reads TGTGCCAGTCGACAGGGGGCACGTACGGGAGGAAACACCATATATTTT. It specifies CASRQGARTGGNTIYF.

The V gene is TRBV10-2, the J gene TRBJ1-4; the D gene is possibly TRBD1 (6 bases). The CDR3 sequence is 15 residues long. Between the trimmed V and J ends, which lost 2 bases and 8 bases, there was a span of 15 bases. The germline gives CDR1 WSHSY, CDR2 SAAADI. The CDR3 spells CASSEKGRGGEKLFF. The DNA of the CDR3 is TGCGCCAGCAGTGAGAAGGGCAGGGGAGGCGAAAAACTGTTTTTT.

V and J are TRBV6-2 or TRBV6-3 and TRBJ2-3, with 10 bases that match TRBD1. The trim removed 5 bases at V and 1 base at J, leaving 9 bases unmatched. CDR1 and CDR2 from the germline V gene are MNHEY and SVGEGT. This CDR3 spans 17 amino acids. CDR3 DNA sequence: TGTGCCAGCAGTGCGCTCCCCGGGACAGGGGGCACAGATACGCAGTATTTT. This gives the protein CASSALPGTGGTDTQYF.

The V gene is TRBV7-2, the J gene TRBJ2-1; D ambiguous. Germline V lookup: CDR1 SGHTA, CDR2 FQGNSA. The CDR3 totals 14 residues. Trimming left V 1 base short and J 6 bases short, with 10 bases between. CDR3 nucleotides: TGTGCCAGCAGCTTAGTATCATACGGCAATGAGCAGTTCTTC. This gives the protein CASSLVSYGNEQFF.

The chain recombines TRBV7-6 with TRBJ2-2; D is unclear. Germline V lookup: CDR1 SGHVS, CDR2 FNYEAQ. V dropped 7 bases and J dropped 7 bases, with 10 bases sitting between them. The CDR3 consists of 12 residues. The CDR3 DNA reads as TGTGCCAGCACGATAAGGGTCGGGGAGCTGTTTTTT. Encoded protein: CASTIRVGELFF.

The chain uses TRBV5-6 and TRBJ2-5, with TRBD1 matching 8 bases. The CDR3 is made up of 15 amino acids. Germline V gene data show CDR1 as SGHDT and CDR2 as YYEEEE. V lost 0 bases to trimming and J lost 6 bases; unmatched junction nucleotides: 7. CDR3 sequence reads: CASSLVSGQGQTQYF. For the CDR3, the DNA is TGTGCCAGCAGCTTGGTTTCAGGACAGGGCCAGACCCAGTACTTC.

This chain connects TRBV6-5 to TRBJ2-5, with D perhaps assigned TRBD1 or TRBD2 (6 bases each). Germline V lookup: CDR1 MNHEY, CDR2 SVGAGI. V was trimmed by 8 bases and J by 9 bases, leaving 16 bases between them. The length of the CDR3 is 12 residues. This CDR3 is CASGGGGAAQYF. As DNA, the CDR3 is TGTGCCAGCGGGGGCGGCGGGGCGGCCCAGTACTTC.

This clone was observed a single time. The V and J genes are TRBV24-1 and TRBJ2-3, with D unclear. V shed 0 bases and J shed 1 base, with 10 bases lying between them. The CDR3 totals 16 residues. From germline, CDR1 is KGHDR and CDR2 SFDVKD. CDR3 protein: CATSDLEWAGTDTQYF. DNA of the CDR3: TGTGCCACCAGTGATTTGGAATGGGCTGGCACAGATACGCAGTATTTT.

V gene TRBV3-1 (or the pseudogene TRBV3-2) combines with J gene TRBJ1-1; D possibly corresponds to TRBD1 (5 bases). The V end lost 1 base, the J end lost 2 bases, and 11 bases lay between the germline ends. The CDR3 sequence is 15 residues long. Germline assignment: CDR1 LGHDT and CDR2 YNNKEL (reference sequence). The CDR3 protein is CASSQGVGENTEAFF. For the CDR3, the DNA is TGTGCCAGCAGCCAAGGGGTGGGGGAAAACACTGAAGCTTTCTTT.

The chain recombines TRBV9 with TRBJ1-2; weak D call: TRBD1 (5 bases). Trimming left V 0 bases short and J 7 bases short, with 19 bases between. This CDR3 has 16 amino acids. Germline CDR1 is SGDLS and CDR2 is YYNGEE. The CDR3 DNA sequence: TGTGCCAGCAGCGTAGTCTCTGGACACCCTGGGAGTGGCTACACCTTC. Protein product: CASSVVSGHPGSGYTF. Supplemented by reference TRBV9 and TRBJ1-2, the full variable domain reads DSGVTQTPKHLITATGQRVTLRCSPRSGDLSVYWYQQSLDQGLQFLIQYYNGEERAKGNILERFSAQQFPDLHSELNLSSLELGDSALYFCASSVVSGHPGSGYTFGSGTRLTVV.

The CDR3 here is CASSMGLAVRSGANVLTF. The DNA of the CDR3 is TGTGCCAGCAGCATGGGACTAGCGGTTCGCTCTGGGGCCAACGTCCTGACTTTC. The rearrangement joins TRBV9 to TRBJ2-6, with TRBD2 identical over 11 bases. This CDR3 has 18 amino acids. Germline lookup yields CDR1 SGDLS and CDR2 YYNGEE. Trimming took 4 bases from V and 0 from J; bases not matched to a gene: 6.

This chain joins TRBV15 and TRBJ2-3; possible D gene TRBD1, 6 bases. V was pared by 7 bases and J by 4 bases, with 15 bases between. There are 14 residues in the CDR3. Germline assignment: CDR1 LNHNV and CDR2 YYDKDF (reference sequence). The CDR3 DNA reads TGTGCCACCATCTTGACCAGGGGCGCAGATACGCAGTATTTT. This gives the protein CATILTRGADTQYF.

CDR3 sequence: CASSETGFTTNEKLFF. The CDR3 nucleotides are TGTGCCAGCAGCGAGACAGGGTTTACAACTAATGAAAAACTGTTTTTT. The gene calls are TRBV3-1 (or the pseudogene TRBV3-2) and TRBJ1-4; TRBD1 matches 7 bases. V shed 5 bases, J shed 0 bases, and the junction held 6 bases outside the gene matches. Germline V lookup: CDR1 LGHDT, CDR2 YNNKEL (reference sequence). This CDR3 is 16 amino acids long.

The V gene is TRBV28, the J gene TRBJ2-7; 7 bases are shared with TRBD2. The germline V gene encodes CDR1 MDHEN and CDR2 SYDVKM. The CDR3 length is 14 residues. Trimming took 4 bases from V and 2 from J; bases not matched to a gene: 5. CDR3 nucleotides: TGTGCCAGCAGTTCCACTAGCGTTGCCTACGAGCAGTACTTC. This codes for CASSSTSVAYEQYF.

V is TRBV3-1 (or the pseudogene TRBV3-2) and J is TRBJ2-1; D unclear. CDR3 size: 13 residues. CDR1 and CDR2 from the germline V gene are LGHDT and YNNKEL (reference sequence). Trimming removed 6 bases from V and 9 bases from J, with 15 bases in between. CDR3 amino acids: CASSQMLAVEQFF. DNA of the CDR3: TGTGCCAGCAGTCAAATGTTGGCGGTTGAGCAGTTCTTC.

The rearrangement uses TRBV19 and TRBJ1-2; 7 bases line up with TRBD1. CDR3 length: 13 residues. Germline lookup yields CDR1 LNHDA and CDR2 SQIVND (reference sequence). Trimming cost V 8 bases and J 8 bases; bases outside gene matches: 11. The CDR3 here is CASQEGGGYGYTF. In DNA form, the CDR3 reads TGTGCCAGTCAGGAGGGAGGGGGCTACGGCTACACCTTC. Based on the CDR3 plus reference TRBV19 and TRBJ1-2, the full variable domain is DGGITQSPKYLFRKEGQNVTLSCEQNLNHDAMYWYRQDPGQGLRLIYYSQIVNDFQKGDIAEGYSVSREKKESFPLTVTSAQKNPTAFYLCASQEGGGYGYTFGSGTRLTVV.

The chain recombines TRBV7-9 with TRBJ1-4; 7 nucleotides align to TRBD1. Trimming at V came to 7 bases and at J to 2 bases, leaving 4 bases not matched to a gene. The CDR3 loop spans 14 amino acids. Germline values: CDR1 SEHNR, CDR2 FQNEAQ (reference sequence). CDR3 bases: TGTGCCAGCAACCGGGGACAGACTAATGAAAAACTGTTTTTT. It codes for CASNRGQTNEKLFF.

The rearrangement links TRBV28 to TRBJ2-5; D perhaps matches TRBD1 (6 bases). The germline gives CDR1 MDHEN, CDR2 SYDVKM. The V end lost 5 bases, the J end lost 5 bases, and 18 bases lay between the germline ends. The CDR3 is 15 residues long. The CDR3 sequence: CASSDPQGLGETQYF. The CDR3 region has the DNA TGTGCCAGCAGTGACCCCCAGGGGTTGGGGGAGACCCAGTACTTC.

The V and J genes are TRBV6-6 and TRBJ1-2; D is possibly TRBD1 (6 bases). This CDR3 is built from 16 residues. Germline-derived CDR1 and CDR2 are MNHNY and SVGAGI (reference sequence). The ends were cut back, 6 bases at V and 8 bases at J, with 25 bases in the middle. The DNA for the CDR3 is TGTGCCAGCAGCTCCCCCACAGGGAGTCTCGGGGTAGGCTACACCTTC. It is translated as CASSSPTGSLGVGYTF.

V and J are TRBV19 and TRBJ2-5; 10 nucleotides align to TRBD1. The CDR3 runs 15 residues. Unmatched junction bases numbered 8, after V lost 6 bases and J lost 4 bases. Germline CDR1 and CDR2: LNHDA and SQIVND (reference sequence). The CDR3 loop is CASRRQGARGETQYF. The DNA for the CDR3 is TGTGCCAGTAGAAGACAGGGGGCTAGGGGAGAGACCCAGTACTTC.

The gene calls are TRBV5-4 and TRBJ2-3; 9 bases match TRBD1. This CDR3 has 15 residues. Germline V CDR1 and CDR2: SGHNT, YYREEE (reference sequence). Germline trimming cut 4 bases from V and 8 bases from J; bases unmatched to any gene: 11. DNA of the CDR3: TGTGCCAGCAGCCCCCGGGACAGGGTTGGAGGTACGCAGTATTTT. Its protein product is CASSPRDRVGGTQYF. The variable domain in full, completed from reference TRBV5-4 and TRBJ2-3, reads ETGVTQSPTHLIKTRGQQVTLRCSSQSGHNTVSWYQQALGQGPQFIFQYYREEENGRGNFPPRFSGLQFPNYSSELNVNALELDDSALYLCASSPRDRVGGTQYFGPGTRLTVL.

Only a few counts were recorded for this clone. The V call is TRBV3-1 (or the pseudogene TRBV3-2), the J call TRBJ2-5, with D tentatively TRBD1 (7 bases). Looked up from germline, CDR1 is LGHDT and CDR2 is YNNKEL (reference sequence). V gave up 4 bases and J gave up 7 bases, with 16 bases separating them. The CDR3 length is 14 residues. The CDR3 protein is CASSLRRQGGTQYF. The CDR3 nucleotides read TGTGCCAGCAGCCTACGACGACAGGGAGGGACCCAGTACTTC.

The chain combines TRBV30 with TRBJ2-3; 8 bases match TRBD2. The CDR3 runs to 16 residues. With 0 bases clipped from V and 4 bases from J, the junction kept 9 bases outside the gene matches. The germline V gene has CDR1 GTSNPN and CDR2 SVGIG (reference sequence). This CDR3 reads CAWSVLGAGGSDTQYF. For the CDR3, the DNA is TGTGCCTGGAGTGTCCTGGGGGCGGGAGGATCAGATACGCAGTATTTT.

On this clone: Other DNA sequences in the same sample also yield this CDR3. The J gene is TRBJ2-5, the V gene TRBV11-3, with 12 nucleotides matching TRBD2. Germline V gives CDR1 SGHNT, CDR2 YENEEA. CDR3 length: 15 residues. Losses at the gene ends were 3 bases for V and 2 bases for J; bases not matched to a gene: 1. The CDR3 here is CASSFGLAGQETQYF. In DNA form, the CDR3 reads TGTGCCAGCAGCTTTGGACTAGCGGGGCAAGAGACCCAGTACTTC.

Here the CDR3 DNA reads TGTGCCAGTAGTACGACAGGGATCGGCACTGAAGCTTTCTTT. Translating it yields CASSTTGIGTEAFF. The chain links TRBV19 to TRBJ1-1; 7 positions match TRBD1. The CDR3 extends over 14 amino acids. V trimming: 4 bases; J trimming: 4 bases; junction bases outside the gene matches: 6. Germline V CDR1 and CDR2: LNHDA, SQIVND (reference sequence).

This clone has a single count. This chain uses TRBV27 with TRBJ2-1, with 9 bases identical to TRBD2. There are 15 residues in the CDR3. CDR1 and CDR2 (germline): MNHEY, SMNVEV (reference sequence). Unmatched junction bases numbered 4, after V lost 1 base and J lost 6 bases. The CDR3 region is CASSLLAGERNEQFF. CDR3 sequence (DNA): TGTGCCAGCAGTTTATTAGCGGGAGAACGCAATGAGCAGTTCTTC.

The genes are TRBV11-2 and TRBJ2-2, with D maybe TRBD2 (5 bases). CDR1 is SGHAT and CDR2 is FQNNGV in the germline V gene. The germline V and J ends were trimmed by 1 base and 6 bases, with 9 bases remaining between them. The CDR3 loop spans 14 amino acids. CDR3 amino acids: CASSLGTRSGELFF. CDR3 sequence (DNA): TGTGCCAGCAGCTTAGGCACTAGATCCGGGGAGCTGTTTTTT. Full variable domain (rest looked up from reference TRBV11-2 and TRBJ2-2): EAGVAQSPRYKIIEKRQSVAFWCNPISGHATLYWYQQILGQGPKLLIQFQNNGVVDDSQLPKDRFSAERLKGVDSTLKIQPAKLEDSAVYLCASSLGTRSGELFFGEGSRLTVL.

The rearrangement uses TRBV7-9 and TRBJ1-5; 7 bases align to TRBD1. Looked up from germline, CDR1 is SEHNR and CDR2 is FQNEAQ (reference sequence). Germline trimming cut 5 bases from V and 3 bases from J; bases unmatched to any gene: 4. This CDR3 contains 14 residues. The CDR3 nucleotides are TGTGCCAGCAGCCGGGACAGCCTCAATCAGCCCCAGCATTTT. This gives the protein CASSRDSLNQPQHF.